Following are 8 T cell receptor beta chains from one sample sequenced in a study of T-cell reconstitution after alpha-beta-depleted transplantation in children. Construction of the TCRbeta library involved unique molecular identifiers. TCRdb reprocessed the PCR reads with MiXCR, giving one entry per CDR3 protein. The data hold hundreds of thousands of distinct CDR3 sequences, with about an eighth observed a single time. The material was PBMCs from the stem cell graft donor, obtained from the stem cell graft. The receptors shown here come from a human donor who donated a stem cell graft to a child with combined immunodeficiency.

J is TRBJ2-2 and V is TRBV7-9; weak D call: TRBD2 (5 bases). The germline V and J ends were trimmed by 1 base and 3 bases, with 9 bases remaining between them. This CDR3 comprises 15 residues. The germline CDR1 and CDR2 sequences are SEHNR and FQNEAQ (reference sequence). The CDR3 loop is CASSLDSGYTGELFF. The CDR3 nucleotides are TGTGCCAGCAGCTTAGACTCGGGATACACCGGGGAGCTGTTTTTT.

This clonotype has a count of ten or more. This chain joins TRBV5-6 and TRBJ2-2; D not certain. There are 14 residues in the CDR3. Trimming stripped 2 bases from V and 6 bases from J, with 11 bases between. CDR1 is SGHDT and CDR2 is YYEEEE in the germline V gene. The CDR3 DNA sequence: TGTGCCAGCAGCTTTCGGGTTTGGGCCGGGGAGCTGTTTTTT. Its protein product is CASSFRVWAGELFF.

The CDR3, as DNA: TGTGCCAGCAGCTTGCTTCAGGCCCGGGAGGAGACCCAGTACTTC. It specifies CASSLLQAREETQYF. The genes are TRBV5-5 and TRBJ2-5; D may be TRBD2 (6 bases). The length of the CDR3 is 15 residues. The V and J ends lost 1 base and 5 bases respectively, with 15 bases between them. The V gene's germline CDR1 is SGHKS and CDR2 YYEKEE (reference sequence).

The chain employs TRBV20-1 and TRBJ2-1; a weak D match, TRBD2 (6 bases). CDR1 and CDR2 (germline): DFQATT, SNEGSKA (reference sequence). Trimming pared 1 base from V and 10 bases from J, leaving 14 bases between. The CDR3 is 13 amino acids. For the CDR3, the DNA is TGCAGTGCTAGAGCGGGACTTGAATCCGAGCAGTTCTTC. Amino acids: CSARAGLESEQFF.

V and J are TRBV6-2 or TRBV6-3 and TRBJ1-2; no clear D. Trimming took 2 bases from V and 6 from J, leaving 10 bases between them. The germline V gene encodes CDR1 MNHEY and CDR2 SVGEGT. This CDR3 contains 13 residues. The CDR3 sequence: CASSYTNSNGYTF. Here the CDR3 DNA reads TGTGCCAGCAGTTACACCAACAGCAATGGCTACACCTTC.

The gene calls are TRBV27 and TRBJ1-5; 7 bases are shared with TRBD1. CDR3 size: 15 residues. CDR1 and CDR2 (germline): MNHEY, SMNVEV (reference sequence). V shed 2 bases and J 6 bases; nucleotides not matched to a gene: 7. The CDR3 protein is CASSLTTGVGQPQHF. The CDR3 nucleotides read TGTGCCAGCAGTTTAACCACAGGGGTTGGTCAGCCCCAGCATTTT.

This clonotype was counted between two and nine times. CDR3 coding DNA: TGTGCCATCAGCAGACTAGCGGGAAGGGTCGGGGAGCTGTTTTTT. Its translation is CAISRLAGRVGELFF. The rearrangement links TRBV10-3 to TRBJ2-2; 11 bases are a match to TRBD2. Trimming cost V 6 bases and J 7 bases; bases outside gene matches: 7. Germline assignment: CDR1 ENHRY and CDR2 SYGVKD. The CDR3 runs 15 residues.

This chain joins TRBV12-3 or TRBV12-4 and TRBJ2-7; D perhaps matches TRBD2 (5 bases). Trimming removed 5 bases from V and 0 bases from J, with 23 bases in between. The CDR3 covers 18 residues. DNA for the CDR3: TGTGCCAGCAGTCCCCCGCGTAGTAGCGTCGCGTCCTCCTACGAGCAGTACTTC. Translating gives CASSPPRSSVASSYEQYF.